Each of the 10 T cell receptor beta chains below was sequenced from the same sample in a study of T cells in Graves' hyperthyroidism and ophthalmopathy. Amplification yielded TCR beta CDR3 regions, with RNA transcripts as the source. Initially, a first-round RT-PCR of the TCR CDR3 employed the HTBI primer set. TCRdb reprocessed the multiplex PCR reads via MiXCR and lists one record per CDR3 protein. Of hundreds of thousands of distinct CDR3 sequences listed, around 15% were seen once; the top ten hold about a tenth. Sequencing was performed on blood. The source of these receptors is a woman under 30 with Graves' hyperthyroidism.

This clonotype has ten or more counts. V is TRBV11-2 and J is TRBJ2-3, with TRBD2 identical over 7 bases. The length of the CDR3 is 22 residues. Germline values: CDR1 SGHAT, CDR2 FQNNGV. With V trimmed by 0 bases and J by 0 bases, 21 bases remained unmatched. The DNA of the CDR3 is TGTGCCAGCAGCTTAGATTTCTATGGCGGGAGTCCAAGCCCGACTAGCACAGATACGCAGTATTTT. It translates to CASSLDFYGGSPSPTSTDTQYF.

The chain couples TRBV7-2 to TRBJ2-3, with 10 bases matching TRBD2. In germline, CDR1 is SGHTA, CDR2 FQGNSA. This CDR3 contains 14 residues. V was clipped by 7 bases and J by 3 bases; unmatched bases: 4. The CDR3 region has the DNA TGTGCCAGCACCGGGACTAGCGAGACAGATACGCAGTATTTT. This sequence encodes CASTGTSETDTQYF.

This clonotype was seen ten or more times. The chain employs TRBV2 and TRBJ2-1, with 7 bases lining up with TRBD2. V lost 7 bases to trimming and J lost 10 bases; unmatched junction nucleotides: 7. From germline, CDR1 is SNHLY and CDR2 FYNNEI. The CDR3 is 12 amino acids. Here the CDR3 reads CASIGSGYEQFF. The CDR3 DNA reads TGTGCCAGCATTGGTAGCGGGTACGAGCAGTTCTTC.

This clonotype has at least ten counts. CDR3 DNA sequence: TGTGCCAGCAGTGACCCCTGGCGGGAGGGGTACGAGCAGTACTTC. Its protein is CASSDPWREGYEQYF. The rearrangement joins TRBV2 to TRBJ2-7; 9 positions match TRBD2. This CDR3 is built from 15 residues. Germline values: CDR1 SNHLY, CDR2 FYNNEI. V shed 3 bases and J 4 bases; nucleotides not matched to a gene: 7.

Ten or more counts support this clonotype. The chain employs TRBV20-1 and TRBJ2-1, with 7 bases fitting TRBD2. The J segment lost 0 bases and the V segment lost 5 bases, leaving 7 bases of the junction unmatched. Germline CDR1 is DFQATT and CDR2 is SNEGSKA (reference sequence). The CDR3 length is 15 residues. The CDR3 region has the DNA TGCAGTGCTCCAGCGGGGCAGAGCTCCTACAATGAGCAGTTCTTC. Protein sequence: CSAPAGQSSYNEQFF.

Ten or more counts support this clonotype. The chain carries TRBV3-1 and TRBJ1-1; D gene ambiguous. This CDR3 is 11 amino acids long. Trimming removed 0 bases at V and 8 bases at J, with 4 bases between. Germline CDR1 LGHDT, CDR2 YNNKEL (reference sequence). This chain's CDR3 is CASSQDSEAFF. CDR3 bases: TGTGCCAGCAGCCAAGATTCGGAAGCTTTCTTT.

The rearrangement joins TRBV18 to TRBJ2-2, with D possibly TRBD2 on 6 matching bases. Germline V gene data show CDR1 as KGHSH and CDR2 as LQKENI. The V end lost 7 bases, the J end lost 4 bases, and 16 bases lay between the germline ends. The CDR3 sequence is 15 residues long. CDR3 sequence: CASFRRELGTGELFF. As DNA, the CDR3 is TGTGCCAGCTTCCGTCGGGAGTTGGGCACCGGGGAGCTGTTTTTT. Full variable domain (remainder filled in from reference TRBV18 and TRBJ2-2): NAGVMQNPRHLVRRRGQEARLRCSPMKGHSHVYWYRQLPEEGLKFMVYLQKENIIDESGMPKERFSAEFPKEGPSILRIQQVVRGDSAAYFCASFRRELGTGELFFGEGSRLTVL.

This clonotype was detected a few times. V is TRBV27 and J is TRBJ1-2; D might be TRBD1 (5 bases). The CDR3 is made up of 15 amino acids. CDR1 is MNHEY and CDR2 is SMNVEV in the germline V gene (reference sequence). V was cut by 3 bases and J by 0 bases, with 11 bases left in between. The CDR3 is CASSFIQGSNYGYTF. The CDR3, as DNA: TGTGCCAGCAGTTTCATCCAGGGATCTAACTATGGCTACACCTTC.

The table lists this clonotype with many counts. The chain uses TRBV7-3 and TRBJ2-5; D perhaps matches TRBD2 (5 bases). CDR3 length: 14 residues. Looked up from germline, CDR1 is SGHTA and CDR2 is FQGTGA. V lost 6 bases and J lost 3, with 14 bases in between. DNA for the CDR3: TGTGCCAGCAGTCCAAGCGGACTTGAAGAGACCCAGTACTTC. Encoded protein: CASSPSGLEETQYF.

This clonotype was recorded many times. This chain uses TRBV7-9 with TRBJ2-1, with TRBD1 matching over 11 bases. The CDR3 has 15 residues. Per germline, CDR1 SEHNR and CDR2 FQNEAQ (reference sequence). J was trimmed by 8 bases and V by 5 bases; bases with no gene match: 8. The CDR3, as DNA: TGTGCCAGCAGCGGCCGGGACAGGGGGTTGCATGAGCAGTTCTTC. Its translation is CASSGRDRGLHEQFF. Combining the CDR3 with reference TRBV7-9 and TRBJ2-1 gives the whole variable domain DTGVSQNPRHKITKRGQNVTFRCDPISEHNRLYWYRQTLGQGPEFLTYFQNEAQLEKSRLLSDRFSAERPKGSFSTLEIQRTEQGDSAMYLCASSGRDRGLHEQFFGPGTRLTVL.